One sample yielded the 15 T cell receptor beta chains listed below, sequenced in a study of cytomegalovirus exposure and HLA in healthy donors. The study ran its PCR with 60 Vbeta and 13 Jbeta primers. Assay used: immunoSEQ multiplex PCR; TCRdb lists only in-frame clones, some missing. This table holds about 180,000 clones, roughly 80% found once. Sequencing input: PBMCs. The origin of the receptors is a man aged 60 to 69 in good health and CMV-seronegative.

The chain carries TRBV9 and TRBJ2-1, with 14 bases identical to TRBD2. The CDR3 spans 14 residues. V shed 2 bases, J shed 11 bases, and the junction held 3 bases outside the gene matches. Germline CDR1 reads SGDLS; CDR2 reads YYNGEE. The CDR3 reads CASSVGLAGGKQFF. The CDR3 nucleotides are TGTGCCAGCAGCGTCGGACTAGCGGGAGGTAAGCAGTTCTTC.

This rearrangement joins TRBV7-9 to TRBJ1-1, with TRBD1 as a possible D gene (5 bases). In germline, CDR1 is SEHNR, CDR2 FQNEAQ (reference sequence). Trimming removed 7 bases at V and 4 bases at J, with 13 bases between. This CDR3 contains 13 residues. The CDR3 nucleotides read TGTGCCAGCACCAAAGCGGGGGGCACTGAAGCTTTCTTT. It specifies CASTKAGGTEAFF.

The V call is TRBV6-6, the J call TRBJ1-2, with D unresolved. Trimming took 6 bases from V and 1 from J, leaving 12 bases between them. CDR1 and CDR2 from the germline V gene are MNHNY and SVGAGI (reference sequence). The CDR3 contains 14 residues. The CDR3 DNA is TGTGCCAGCAGGATCGACGGGTTTAACTATGGCTACACCTTC. Protein sequence: CASRIDGFNYGYTF.

CDR3: CASSERGGLRGYTF. In nucleotides, the CDR3 is TGTGCCAGCAGTGAAAGGGGGGGGCTGCGGGGCTACACCTTC. The V gene is TRBV2, the J gene TRBJ1-2; tentative D call: TRBD1 (6 bases). CDR1 and CDR2 (germline): SNHLY, FYNNEI. V lost 2 bases and J 8 bases, leaving 15 bases between the germline ends. CDR3 size: 14 residues.

The CDR3, as DNA: TGTGCCAGCAAACAGGGAGCCCAAGAGACCCAGTACTTC. This sequence encodes CASKQGAQETQYF. This chain connects TRBV19 to TRBJ2-5; D may be TRBD1 (6 bases). V shed 9 bases and J shed 1 base, with 12 bases lying between them. This CDR3 contains 13 residues. Germline V gene lookup returns CDR1 LNHDA and CDR2 SQIVND (reference sequence).

The chain joins TRBV19 to TRBJ2-2, with a possible D match to TRBD1 (6 bases). Germline lookup yields CDR1 LNHDA and CDR2 SQIVND (reference sequence). The CDR3 is 13 amino acids. V was shortened by 3 bases and J by 9 bases, with 11 bases between the two germline ends. The CDR3 bases are TGTGCCAGTAGTATTGGGGGCGGAAGGGAGCTGTTTTTT. This encodes CASSIGGGRELFF.

J is TRBJ1-5 and V is TRBV18; 8 nucleotides line up with TRBD1. Germline V gene data show CDR1 as KGHSH and CDR2 as LQKENI. The V gene end was trimmed by 6 bases and the J gene end by 6 bases; junction bases not matched to a gene: 10. The length of the CDR3 is 15 residues. CDR3 region: CASSYKGQDGQPQHF. Here the CDR3 DNA reads TGTGCCAGCTCCTATAAGGGACAGGACGGTCAGCCCCAGCATTTT. Variable domain in full (rest from reference TRBV18 and TRBJ1-5): NAGVMQNPRHLVRRRGQEARLRCSPMKGHSHVYWYRQLPEEGLKFMVYLQKENIIDESGMPKERFSAEFPKEGPSILRIQQVVRGDSAAYFCASSYKGQDGQPQHFGDGTRLSIL.

The chain combines TRBV19 with TRBJ1-4, with D perhaps matching TRBD1 (5 bases). V lost 2 bases, J lost 7 bases, and 11 bases lay in between. This CDR3 is 14 amino acids long. Germline lookup yields CDR1 LNHDA and CDR2 SQIVND (reference sequence). CDR3 in DNA: TGTGCCAGTAGTATAACTGGGGCTAGTGAAAAACTGTTTTTT. Translating gives CASSITGASEKLFF.

This clone was counted only a few times. The CDR3 region has the DNA TGTGCCAGCAGTTCCTTTGTGAACACCGGGGAGCTGTTTTTT. Protein: CASSSFVNTGELFF. V is TRBV27 and J is TRBJ2-2; D unclear. The ends were cut back, 4 bases at V and 1 base at J, with 7 bases in the middle. Germline V lookup: CDR1 MNHEY, CDR2 SMNVEV (reference sequence). The CDR3 is made up of 14 amino acids.

The chain couples TRBV2 to TRBJ1-1; 7 bases are a match to TRBD1. This CDR3 is 13 amino acids long. The germline V gene has CDR1 SNHLY and CDR2 FYNNEI. V dropped 7 bases and J dropped 3; count of bases not matched to a gene: 5. In DNA form, the CDR3 reads TGTGCCAGCAACGTCGACAGGGACACTGAAGCTTTCTTT. Protein product: CASNVDRDTEAFF. Using reference TRBV2 and TRBJ1-1 for the parts outside the CDR3, the full variable domain is EPEVTQTPSHQVTQMGQEVILRCVPISNHLYFYWYRQILGQKVEFLVSFYNNEISEKSEIFDDQFSVERPDGSNFTLKIRSTKLEDSAMYFCASNVDRDTEAFFGQGTRLTVV.

This chain connects TRBV6-5 to TRBJ1-5; weak D call: TRBD1 (5 bases). Trimming shortened V by 5 bases and J by 1 base, and 12 bases separated the two germline ends. The germline V gene encodes CDR1 MNHEY and CDR2 SVGAGI. The CDR3 contains 15 residues. The CDR3 is CASSTGLRSNQPQHF. DNA of the CDR3: TGTGCCAGCAGTACGGGACTGAGGAGCAATCAGCCCCAGCATTTT.

The chain recombines TRBV2 with TRBJ1-4; D possibly corresponds to TRBD1 (5 bases). Germline-derived CDR1 and CDR2 are SNHLY and FYNNEI. The CDR3 length is 15 residues. With 2 bases removed from V and 10 bases from J, the gap between germline ends came to 17 bases. The CDR3, as DNA: TGTGCCAGCAGTGAACCCCAACAGGCCGTGGCAAAACTGTTTTTT. This codes for CASSEPQQAVAKLFF.

As to this clone: The junction and the germline gene differ at one end; a read error may be behind it. V usage is TRBV5-1 and J usage is TRBJ1-2, with 10 bases matching TRBD1. The CDR3 sequence is 15 residues long. Germline V lookup: CDR1 SGHRS, CDR2 YFSETQ. CDR3 sequence: CASSSSGTGDYGYPF. The CDR3 region has the DNA TGCGCCAGCAGCTCCTCCGGGACAGGGGACTATGGCTACCCCTTC.

The rearrangement uses TRBV6-1 and TRBJ1-2; 7 bases agree with TRBD1. The CDR3 extends over 15 amino acids. Germline lookup yields CDR1 MNHNS and CDR2 SASEGT. V lost 1 base, J lost 5 bases, and 7 bases stayed unmatched. The CDR3 DNA follows: TGTGCCAGCAGTGAAGACAGGACAGGCCCATATGGCTACACCTTC. It yields the protein CASSEDRTGPYGYTF.

This chain connects TRBV5-1 to TRBJ2-5; 8 bases are a match to TRBD2. Looked up from germline, CDR1 is SGHRS and CDR2 is YFSETQ. This CDR3 has 16 amino acids. The V and J ends lost 0 bases and 3 bases, in that order; junction bases with no gene match: 7. As DNA, the CDR3 is TGCGCCAGCAGCTTGGACGTGGCGCGGGGGGAAGAGACCCAGTACTTC. It translates to CASSLDVARGEETQYF. Complete variable domain (other parts from reference TRBV5-1 and TRBJ2-5): KAGVTQTPRYLIKTRGQQVTLSCSPISGHRSVSWYQQTPGQGLQFLFEYFSETQRNKGNFPGRFSGRQFSNSRSEMNVSTLELGDSALYLCASSLDVARGEETQYFGPGTRLLVL.